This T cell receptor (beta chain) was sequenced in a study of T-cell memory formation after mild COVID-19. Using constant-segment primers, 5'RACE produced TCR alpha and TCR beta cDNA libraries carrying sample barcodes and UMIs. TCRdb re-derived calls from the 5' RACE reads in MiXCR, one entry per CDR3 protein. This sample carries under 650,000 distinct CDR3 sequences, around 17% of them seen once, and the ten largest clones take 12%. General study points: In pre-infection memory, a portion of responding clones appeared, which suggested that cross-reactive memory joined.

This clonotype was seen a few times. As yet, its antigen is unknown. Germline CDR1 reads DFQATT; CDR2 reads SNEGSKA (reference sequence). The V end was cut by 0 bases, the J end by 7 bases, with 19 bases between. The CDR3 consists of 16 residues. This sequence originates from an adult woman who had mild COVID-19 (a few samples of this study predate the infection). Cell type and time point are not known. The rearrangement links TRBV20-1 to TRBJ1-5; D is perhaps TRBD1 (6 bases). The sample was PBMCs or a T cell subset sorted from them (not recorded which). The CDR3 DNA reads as TGCAGTGCTAGAGACCCTTGGACAGCGGGAGGCCAGCCCCAGCATTTT. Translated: CSARDPWTAGGQPQHF.